Sequencing of this T cell receptor (beta chain) was carried out in a study of blood T cell repertoires in COVID-19. Study information: T cells, B-cell-depleted T cells, or PBMCs provided the cDNA or gDNA that served as material.

The assay was immunoSEQ multiplex PCR, and TCRdb's table has in-frame clones only and misses some. The sample carries roughly 200,000 clones, approximately 80% recorded once. The V and J ends lost 1 base and 7 bases respectively, with 12 bases between them. CDR1 is SGHNT, CDR2 YYREEE, per germline (reference sequence). CDR3 size: 13 residues. The sample consisted of peripheral blood. This clonotype originated in a middle-aged woman with COVID-19, enrolled during active disease. This chain joins TRBV5-4 and TRBJ2-7, with D uncertain. This chain's CDR3 is CASSLWPALEQYF. CDR3 in DNA: TGTGCCAGCAGCTTGTGGCCCGCCCTGGAGCAGTACTTC.